This paragraph covers one T cell receptor (beta chain) sequence. Its antigen is as yet unknown. The data are from a study of radiotherapy plus CTLA-4 blockade in lung cancer. The overall study: Objective responses were documented in roughly 20% of patients, with disease control in about 31%.

Study results and limitations: Early clone dynamics of blood T cells, plus interferon-beta, reportedly predicted response best. Tumor-origin TCR clones grew in blood after radiotherapy plus ipilimumab.

The germline CDR1 and CDR2 sequences are MNHEY and SMNVEV (reference sequence). There are 13 residues in the CDR3. Deletions cut 6 bases from V and 3 bases from J, with 11 bases between. Receiving focal radiation plus CTLA-4 blockade with ipilimumab were patients who had chemo-refractory metastatic non-small-cell lung cancer. Repertoires were generated with immunoSEQ multiplex PCR, while TCRdb's copy carries only in-frame clones and drops some. Among 45,000 to 55,000 clones, 75% to 90% were seen once, and the ten largest hold less than 20%. V and J are TRBV27 and TRBJ1-2; D is unresolved. The TCR sequence derives from a human donor with non-small cell lung cancer that progressed on radiotherapy plus ipilimumab. Some clones in this sample may be carry-over from other donors' samples. Material: peripheral blood, obtained from a patient treated with radiotherapy plus ipilimumab. The CDR3 nucleotides are TGTGCCAGCAGCGACTCGGTAGACTATGGCTACACCTTC. Protein: CASSDSVDYGYTF.